This TCR beta chain stems from a study of identical twins. Study-level findings and limits: Cross-sectional statistics, not tracking of the same donors, supported the conclusions.

The CDR3 length is 15 residues. Trimming removed 0 bases from V and 0 bases from J, with 10 bases in between. Germline CDR1 and CDR2: SQVTM and ANQGSEA. TCRdb fed the 5' RACE reads into MiXCR, producing one record per CDR3 protein. The data contain 400,000 to 650,000 distinct CDR3 sequences, roughly a fifth of them singletons. In its sample, this clonotype was seen many times. Its cognate antigen is unknown. These data were likewise used in another study, on T cells expressing NK-cell markers.

The sample comprised CD4+ T cells sorted from blood. The rearrangement links TRBV29-1 to TRBJ2-3; D might be TRBD2 (6 bases). This receptor was taken from a woman under 30 in good health. As DNA, the CDR3 is TGCAGCGTTGAAGACGGGGGAACTAGCACAGATACGCAGTATTTT. Residues: CSVEDGGTSTDTQYF.